Sequencing of this TCR beta chain was carried out in a study of blood T cell repertoires in COVID-19. About the research overall: Samples came from the United States, Italy and Spain, spanning acute and convalescent COVID-19.

Methods used by the authors: Counts of nucleated cells, estimated from reference gene primer amplification, were obtained. Profiled with immunoSEQ multiplex PCR; TCRdb holds only in-frame clones, not every one. For V, J and clone size, that table is used; D and trimming come from the DNA. The data contain about 130,000 clones, 70% to 80% of them singletons. Trimming pared 2 bases from V and 3 bases from J, leaving 14 bases between. CDR1 is MNHNS, CDR2 SASEGT, per germline. The CDR3 has 16 amino acids. The sequenced sample was peripheral blood. The receptor comes from a human donor in a cohort sampled during active COVID-19. This chain uses TRBV6-1 with TRBJ1-5; unclear D gene. The CDR3: CASSEFGRLNNQPQHF. For the CDR3, the DNA is TGTGCCAGCAGTGAATTCGGGAGGCTGAACAATCAGCCCCAGCATTTT.